The 24 T cell receptor beta chains below come from one sample, sequenced in a study of blood T cell repertoires in COVID-19. The assay was immunoSEQ multiplex PCR, and TCRdb's table has in-frame clones only and misses some. The table shows hundreds of thousands of clones, with more than 85% occurring only once. The sequencing sample was made of peripheral blood. The receptors were sampled from a man between 60 and 70 years old with acute or convalescent COVID-19.

The V and J genes are TRBV9 and TRBJ2-5, with 8 bases that match TRBD2. J was trimmed by 5 bases and V by 3 bases; bases with no gene match: 9. In germline, CDR1 is SGDLS, CDR2 YYNGEE. The CDR3 consists of 15 residues. This CDR3 is CASSDGSGAKETQYF. The DNA of the CDR3 is TGTGCCAGCAGCGATGGTAGCGGGGCCAAGGAGACCCAGTACTTC. Full variable domain (rest looked up from reference TRBV9 and TRBJ2-5): DSGVTQTPKHLITATGQRVTLRCSPRSGDLSVYWYQQSLDQGLQFLIQYYNGEERAKGNILERFSAQQFPDLHSELNLSSLELGDSALYFCASSDGSGAKETQYFGPGTRLLVL.

In nucleotides, the CDR3 is TGCGCCAGCAGCTTGGCCGGCACGAGCACAGGGGGCGGCGAGCAGTACTTC. This codes for CASSLAGTSTGGGEQYF. This rearrangement joins TRBV5-1 to TRBJ2-7; 9 bases map to TRBD1. Germline CDR1 and CDR2: SGHRS and YFSETQ. The CDR3 loop spans 17 amino acids. J was trimmed by 6 bases and V by 0 bases; bases with no gene match: 13.

The chain couples TRBV12-1 to TRBJ2-7; TRBD2 is taken as the D call from the table, unchecked against the DNA. TRBV12-1 is described as a pseudogene. CDR3 length: 12 amino acids. CDR3 coding DNA: TGTGCCAGCAGCCCCCCTATAGAGGAGCAGTACTTC. It specifies CASSPPIEEQYF.

This clone has ten or more counts. J is TRBJ2-2 and V is TRBV11-2; D may be TRBD2 (5 bases). Germline values: CDR1 SGHAT, CDR2 FQNNGV. Trimming cost V 1 base and J 6 bases, with 12 bases left between them. This CDR3 has 15 amino acids. The CDR3 loop reads CASSLGGEGSGELFF. CDR3 in DNA: TGTGCCAGCAGCTTAGGGGGAGAAGGATCCGGGGAGCTGTTTTTT.

As regards this clone: The junction does not match germline at one end; this may be a read error. The chain links TRBV5-5 to TRBJ1-6; the D is unclear. Per the germline V gene, CDR1 is SGHKS and CDR2 is YYEKEE (reference sequence). The CDR3 is 14 residues long. CDR3 amino acids: CASSPSGTPPPVHF. The CDR3 DNA reads TGTGCCAGCAGTCCTAGCGGAACCCCTCCACCCGTCCACTTT.

The chain is built from TRBV12-3 or TRBV12-4 and TRBJ1-2; unclear D gene. The CDR3 is made up of 11 amino acids. V lost 4 bases, J lost 6 bases, and 6 bases lay in between. CDR3 sequence reads: CASSSRDGYTF. CDR3 bases: TGTGCCAGCAGTTCAAGAGATGGCTACACCTTC.

The genes are TRBV9 and TRBJ1-3; 7 bases align to TRBD1. This CDR3 contains 18 residues. J gave up 0 bases and V 4 bases, and 13 bases lay outside the gene matches. Looked up from germline, CDR1 is SGDLS and CDR2 is YYNGEE. The DNA for the CDR3 is TGTGCCAGCAGCTCCTTAGGGGACAGACCCTACTCTGGAAACACCATATATTTT. Encoded protein: CASSSLGDRPYSGNTIYF. Drawing the rest from reference TRBV9 and TRBJ1-3, the complete variable domain is DSGVTQTPKHLITATGQRVTLRCSPRSGDLSVYWYQQSLDQGLQFLIQYYNGEERAKGNILERFSAQQFPDLHSELNLSSLELGDSALYFCASSSLGDRPYSGNTIYFGEGSWLTVV.

The rearrangement uses TRBV6-1 and TRBJ1-5, with D possibly matching TRBD1 (6 bases). This CDR3 is built from 15 residues. Germline V CDR1 and CDR2: MNHNS, SASEGT. The V end was cut by 0 bases, the J end by 6 bases, with 12 bases between. Here the CDR3 DNA reads TGTGCCAGCAGTGAAGCAACAGGGTTGGGTCAGCCCCAGCATTTT. Its translation is CASSEATGLGQPQHF.

The rearrangement links TRBV6-1 to TRBJ2-7, with D perhaps matching TRBD1 (6 bases). Germline V gene data show CDR1 as MNHNS and CDR2 as SASEGT. The CDR3 is 14 amino acids. The V end was cut by 8 bases, the J end by 3 bases, with 17 bases between. The CDR3 nucleotides are TGTGCCAGCCGAACCCGGGACAATATCTACGAGCAGTACTTC. This sequence encodes CASRTRDNIYEQYF.

The genes are TRBV19 and TRBJ2-7, with 10 bases lining up with TRBD2. CDR3 size: 14 residues. Germline CDR1 and CDR2: LNHDA and SQIVND (reference sequence). V lost 10 bases to trimming and J lost 7 bases; unmatched junction nucleotides: 13. DNA for the CDR3: TGTGCCACCCGGACTAGCGGATCGGGAAATGAGCAGTACTTC. This encodes CATRTSGSGNEQYF.

The V call is TRBV9, the J call TRBJ2-2; 11 bases align to TRBD2. Germline CDR1 reads SGDLS; CDR2 reads YYNGEE. Trimming removed 3 bases from V and 7 bases from J; junction bases left unmatched: 5. The CDR3 is 15 residues long. CDR3: CASSETSGVSGELFF. Written as DNA, the CDR3 is TGTGCCAGCAGCGAGACTAGCGGGGTTAGCGGGGAGCTGTTTTTT.

This clone was counted a single time. This chain links TRBV4-1 with TRBJ2-5; TRBD1 matches at 9 bases. The CDR3 covers 15 residues. Trimming removed 3 bases from V and 5 bases from J; junction bases left unmatched: 7. Germline loops: CDR1 MGHRA, CDR2 YSYEKL. The CDR3: CASSQGRGTGETQYF. The CDR3, as DNA: TGCGCCAGCAGCCAGGGAAGGGGGACAGGGGAGACCCAGTACTTC.

This chain uses TRBV9 with TRBJ1-5; 7 nucleotides agree with TRBD1. CDR3 length equals 15 residues. CDR1 and CDR2 (germline): SGDLS, YYNGEE. The CDR3 nucleotides read TGTGCTCTACAGGGGTTTGAGGACCAAGATCAGCCCCAGCATTTT. This encodes CALQGFEDQDQPQHF. The entire variable domain, with the rest obtained from reference TRBV9 and TRBJ1-5, is as follows: DSGVTQTPKHLITATGQRVTLRCSPRSGDLSVYWYQQSLDQGLQFLIQYYNGEERAKGNILERFSAQQFPDLHSELNLSSLELGDSALYFCALQGFEDQDQPQHFGDGTRLSIL.

This clone occurred a few times. The gene calls are TRBV6-6 and TRBJ2-7; D gene unclear. The CDR3 is made up of 11 amino acids. With 4 bases removed from V and 9 bases from J, the gap between germline ends came to 10 bases. Germline assignment: CDR1 MNHNY and CDR2 SVGAGI (reference sequence). The CDR3 loop is CASSSTGRQYF. CDR3 nucleotide sequence: TGTGCCAGCAGTTCCACGGGTAGGCAGTACTTC.

The chain joins TRBV5-4 to TRBJ2-1; 10 nucleotides agree with TRBD2. The CDR3 extends over 16 amino acids. V lost 1 base and J lost 7; bases outside the gene matches: 8. The V gene's germline CDR1 is SGHNT and CDR2 YYREEE (reference sequence). The CDR3 DNA sequence: TGTGCCAGCAGCTTGAAGAGCGGGGGGGCCGTTAATGAGCAGTTCTTC. Its translation is CASSLKSGGAVNEQFF.

V and J are TRBV7-9 and TRBJ2-2; 8 nucleotides line up with TRBD2. This CDR3 is 16 amino acids long. Germline V lookup: CDR1 SEHNR, CDR2 FQNEAQ (reference sequence). V shed 0 bases, J shed 8 bases, and the junction held 8 bases outside the gene matches. Written as DNA, the CDR3 is TGTGCCAGCAGCTTAGCGCGGGGGGCTTACCCTGGGGAGCTGTTTTTT. It specifies CASSLARGAYPGELFF.

The CDR3 spells CASSLTGGVEQFF. The CDR3 DNA reads TGTGCCAGCAGCTTAACAGGGGGGGTTGAGCAGTTCTTC. The chain combines TRBV7-3 with TRBJ2-1, with TRBD2 as a possible D gene (7 bases). CDR1 is SGHTA, CDR2 FQGTGA, per germline. This CDR3 is 13 amino acids long. V shed 0 bases and J shed 9 bases, with 9 bases lying between them.

V gene TRBV2 combines with J gene TRBJ2-7; D may be TRBD2 (6 bases). The V end lost 1 base, the J end lost 3 bases, and 7 bases lay between the germline ends. The CDR3 runs 13 residues. CDR1 and CDR2 (germline): SNHLY, FYNNEI. The CDR3 reads CASSEGLGYEQYF. For the CDR3, the DNA is TGTGCCAGCAGTGAAGGACTAGGCTACGAGCAGTACTTC.

The gene calls are TRBV4-1 and TRBJ2-7; D possibly corresponds to TRBD1 (5 bases). This CDR3 is built from 15 residues. Germline lookup yields CDR1 MGHRA and CDR2 YSYEKL. The germline V and J ends were trimmed by 4 bases and 3 bases, with 16 bases remaining between them. CDR3 sequence reads: CASSPFQTEGYEQYF. In DNA, the CDR3 is TGCGCCAGCAGCCCCTTTCAGACAGAAGGCTACGAGCAGTACTTC.

In this sample, this clone turned up once. The rearrangement uses TRBV11-2 and TRBJ1-1; maybe TRBD1 (6 bases). V was shortened by 1 base and J by 4 bases, with 13 bases between the two germline ends. The CDR3 is 15 amino acids. Germline V gives CDR1 SGHAT, CDR2 FQNNGV. The CDR3 DNA is TGTGCCAGCAGCTTAGGGGGGCAGGTGGGCACTGAAGCTTTCTTT. Translating it yields CASSLGGQVGTEAFF.

The genes are TRBV9 and TRBJ1-3, with D unresolved. The CDR3 extends over 15 amino acids. V dropped 0 bases and J dropped 0 bases, with 7 bases sitting between them. Per the germline V gene, CDR1 is SGDLS and CDR2 is YYNGEE. The chain's CDR3 is CASSVGANSGNTIYF. CDR3 bases: TGTGCCAGCAGCGTAGGCGCGAACTCTGGAAACACCATATATTTT.

The table lists this clone with a few counts. The rearrangement links TRBV12-3 or TRBV12-4 to TRBJ1-3; no reliable D call. The CDR3 contains 12 residues. The germline V and J ends were trimmed by 4 bases and 8 bases, with 9 bases remaining between them. As DNA, the CDR3 is TGTGCCAGCAGTTGGTACGGGGACACCATATATTTT. Translation: CASSWYGDTIYF.

CDR3 region: CASSLPFRGRGGELFF. The DNA of the CDR3 is TGTGCCAGCAGCTTGCCTTTTAGAGGGCGCGGCGGGGAGCTGTTTTTT. The V call is TRBV11-2, the J call TRBJ2-2; D is possibly TRBD2 (5 bases). CDR3 length: 16 residues. The germline V and J ends were trimmed by 3 bases and 7 bases, with 18 bases remaining between them. Germline V lookup: CDR1 SGHAT, CDR2 FQNNGV.

V and J are TRBV28 and TRBJ2-2, with 10 bases matching TRBD1. The germline V gene encodes CDR1 MDHEN and CDR2 SYDVKM. This CDR3 comprises 16 residues. The trim removed 4 bases at V and 4 bases at J, leaving 6 bases unmatched. The CDR3 DNA reads as TGTGCCAGCAGTTCCCCCGGGGACAGGGGCACCGGGGAGCTGTTTTTT. It encodes CASSSPGDRGTGELFF.